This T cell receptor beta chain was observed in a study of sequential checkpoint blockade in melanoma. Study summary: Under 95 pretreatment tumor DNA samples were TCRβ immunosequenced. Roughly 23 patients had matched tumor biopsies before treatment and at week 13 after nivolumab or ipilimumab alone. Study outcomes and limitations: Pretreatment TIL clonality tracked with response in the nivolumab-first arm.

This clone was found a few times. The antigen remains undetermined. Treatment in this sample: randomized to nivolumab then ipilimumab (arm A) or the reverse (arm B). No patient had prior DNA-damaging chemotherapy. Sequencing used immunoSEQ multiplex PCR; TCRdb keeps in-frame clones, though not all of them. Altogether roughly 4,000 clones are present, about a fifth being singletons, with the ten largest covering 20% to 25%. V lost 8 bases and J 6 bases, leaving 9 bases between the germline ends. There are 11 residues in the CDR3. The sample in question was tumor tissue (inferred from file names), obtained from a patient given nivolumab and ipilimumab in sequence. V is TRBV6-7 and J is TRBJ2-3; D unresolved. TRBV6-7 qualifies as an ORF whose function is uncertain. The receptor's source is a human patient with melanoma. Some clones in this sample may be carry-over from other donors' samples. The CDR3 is CASSRLDTQYF. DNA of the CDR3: TGTGCCAGCTCTCGGCTGGATACGCAGTATTTT.